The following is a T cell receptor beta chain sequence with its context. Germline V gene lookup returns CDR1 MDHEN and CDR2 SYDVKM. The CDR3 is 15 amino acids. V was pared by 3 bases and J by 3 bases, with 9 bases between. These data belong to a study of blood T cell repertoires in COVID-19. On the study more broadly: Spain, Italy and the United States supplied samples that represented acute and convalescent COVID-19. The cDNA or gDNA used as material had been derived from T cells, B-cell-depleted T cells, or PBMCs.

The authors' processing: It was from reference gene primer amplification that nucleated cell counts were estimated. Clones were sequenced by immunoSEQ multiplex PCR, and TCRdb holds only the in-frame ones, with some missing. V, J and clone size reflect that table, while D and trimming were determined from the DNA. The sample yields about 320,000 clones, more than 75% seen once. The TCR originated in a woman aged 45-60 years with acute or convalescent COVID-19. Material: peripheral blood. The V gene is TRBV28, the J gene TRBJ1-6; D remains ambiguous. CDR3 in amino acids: CASSLRVVYNSPLHF. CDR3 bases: TGTGCCAGCAGTTTGAGGGTGGTCTATAATTCACCCCTCCACTTT.